The rows below give T cell receptor beta chains drawn from one sample of a study of T cell changes during pregnancy in multiple sclerosis. Sequencing used immunoSEQ multiplex PCR; TCRdb keeps in-frame clones, though not all of them. The table includes about 55,000 clones, 80% to 90% detected once. The source was CD4+ T cells from peripheral blood mononuclear cells, collected in the first trimester of pregnancy. The receptors here all came from a female donor with multiple sclerosis, enrolled in a pregnancy study. Each CDR3 is given with its conserved first and last residue. D genes are given only for firm matches. Clone size is stated in some rows and not others, as once, few, many or a class when expanded.

j_call v_call d_call clone_size cdr3_nt cdr3_aa
TRBJ2-2 TRBV5-6 - - TGTGCCAGCAGCTTGGGCCCGCGGGGAAAGACAGCCGGGGAGCTGTTTTTT CASSLGPRGKTAGELFF
TRBJ1-2 TRBV29-1 TRBD1 - TGCAGCGCCACGACAGGGGCTAACTATGGCTACACCTTC CSATTGANYGYTF
TRBJ2-1 TRBV11-3 TRBD2 - TGTGCCAGCAGCTTAGTTAGCGGGAGTTACAATGAGCAGTTCTTC CASSLVSGSYNEQFF
TRBJ2-1 TRBV29-1 TRBD2 - TGCAGCGTGGAACTAGCGAGAGCATTTTTTGCCTACAATGAGCAGTTCTTC CSVELARAFFAYNEQFF
TRBJ2-7 TRBV19 TRBD2 - TGTGCCAGTAGTACTCGACTAGCGGGGGGGCATTTCTACGAGCAGTACTTC CASSTRLAGGHFYEQYF
TRBJ2-5 TRBV7-3 - - TGTGCCAGCAGCTTAACTAGTGATTCGGAGACCCAGTACTTC CASSLTSDSETQYF
TRBJ2-7 TRBV6-5 - - TGTGCCAGCAGTTACTCAGAGGGTCCCTACGAGCAGTACTTC CASSYSEGPYEQYF
TRBJ1-5 TRBV7-9 TRBD1 few TGTGCCAGCAGCCCAGGACAGGGAGGGAAGGAGCCCCAGCATTTT CASSPGQGGKEPQHF
TRBJ2-7 TRBV9 TRBD2 - TGTGCCAGCAGCGTACGGGGAGGGGACGAGCAGTACTTC CASSVRGGDEQYF
TRBJ2-1 TRBV29-1 - once TGCAGCGCAATCCTAACAGGGTGGGATGAGCAGTTCTTC CSAILTGWDEQFF
TRBJ2-7 TRBV29-1 TRBD1 - TGCAGCGCTAAGACAGGGCCCTACGAGCAGTACTTC CSAKTGPYEQYF
TRBJ1-1 TRBV2 - - TGTGCCAGCAGTGCACGGAGCTTGAACACTGAAGCTTTCTTT CASSARSLNTEAFF
TRBJ1-5 TRBV9 TRBD1 - TGTGCCAGCAGCGTCGGAACAGGGGGCAATCAGCCCCAGCATTTT CASSVGTGGNQPQHF
TRBJ1-1 TRBV5-6 - - TGTGCCAGCAGCTGGGGGGGCCGGGGGAGAGGCACTGAAGCTTTCTTT CASSWGGRGRGTEAFF
TRBJ2-7 TRBV9 TRBD2 - TGTGCCAGCAGCGTACGGGGCGGGAGCCCCTACGAGCAGTACTTC CASSVRGGSPYEQYF
TRBJ1-2 TRBV7-2 - - TGTGCCAGCAGCTTAGATGCTAGATTCTATGGCTACACCTTC CASSLDARFYGYTF
TRBJ1-4 TRBV28 TRBD1 - TGTGCCAGCAGTCGACGGACAGGGCTAGGGGAAAAACTGTTTTTT CASSRRTGLGEKLFF
TRBJ2-2 TRBV5-1 TRBD1 - TGCGCCAGCAGCCGGGACAGGGGAAACACCGGGGAGCTGTTTTTT CASSRDRGNTGELFF
TRBJ2-7 TRBV7-3 TRBD2 - TGTGCCAGCAGCTTAATGGCGGGAGTAGTTTACGAGCAGTACTTC CASSLMAGVVYEQYF
TRBJ2-3 TRBV7-9 - - TGTGCCAGCAGCTTACCCCGTTGGGCCACAGATACGCAGTATTTT CASSLPRWATDTQYF
TRBJ1-2 TRBV5-3 - - TGTGCCAGAAGCTTAGAGGGATTGTGGCTGAATGGCTACACCTTC CARSLEGLWLNGYTF
TRBJ1-2 TRBV2 TRBD1 - TGTGCCAGCAGGACAGGGGGTTCCTATGGCTACACCTTC CASRTGGSYGYTF
TRBJ2-5 TRBV29-1 - - TGCAGCGTTCGAGCTGGAGGGGAGACCCAGTACTTC CSVRAGGETQYF
TRBJ1-5 TRBV19 TRBD1 - TGTGCCAGTAGTAGAGGGACAGGGTTGGATCAGCCCCAGCATTTT CASSRGTGLDQPQHF
TRBJ2-7 TRBV6-1 - - TGTGCCAGTTCCGGGACACTCTCCTACGAGCAGTACTTC CASSGTLSYEQYF
TRBJ2-1 TRBV9 - - TGTGCCAGTAGTCGGTCGGCGGGTAACAATGAGCAGTTCTTC CASSRSAGNNEQFF
TRBJ2-7 TRBV5-4 - - TGTGCCAGCAGCTTGAGTTCCAGGGTTTACGAGCAGTACTTC CASSLSSRVYEQYF
TRBJ1-5 TRBV10-3 - - TGTGCCATCAGTGAGGCACCCCCGGGGTCCGTTAGCAATCAGCCCCAGCATTTT CAISEAPPGSVSNQPQHF
TRBJ2-1 TRBV6-1 TRBD2 once TGTGCCAGCAGTGAAAGACCAGCGGGAGGGCCCCCTGAGCAGTTCTTC CASSERPAGGPPEQFF
TRBJ2-2 TRBV14 - once TGTGCCAGCAGCCGCGGGAAGGGCTTCCTAAACACCGGGGAGCTGTTTTTT CASSRGKGFLNTGELFF
TRBJ1-1 TRBV11-1 TRBD1 - TGTGCCAGCAGCTTAGCGGCCGGGACAGGGGGCACTGAAGCTTTCTTT CASSLAAGTGGTEAFF
TRBJ1-1 TRBV29-1 - - TGCAGCGTTGATGTTGGAGGGGCGGGCACTGAAGCTTTCTTT CSVDVGGAGTEAFF
TRBJ1-2 TRBV6-6 - - TGTGCCAGCAGCTTACCAATCACAGGCAGGGACTATGGCTACACCTTC CASSLPITGRDYGYTF
TRBJ1-1 TRBV10-3 - - TGTGCCATCAGTGGGAGGCCGGGAGACACTGAAGCTTTCTTT CAISGRPGDTEAFF
TRBJ2-3 TRBV7-9 TRBD2 - TGTGCCAGCAGTCATAAGGGAGGGTCTACCGCCGGTAGCACAGATACGCAGTATTTT CASSHKGGSTAGSTDTQYF